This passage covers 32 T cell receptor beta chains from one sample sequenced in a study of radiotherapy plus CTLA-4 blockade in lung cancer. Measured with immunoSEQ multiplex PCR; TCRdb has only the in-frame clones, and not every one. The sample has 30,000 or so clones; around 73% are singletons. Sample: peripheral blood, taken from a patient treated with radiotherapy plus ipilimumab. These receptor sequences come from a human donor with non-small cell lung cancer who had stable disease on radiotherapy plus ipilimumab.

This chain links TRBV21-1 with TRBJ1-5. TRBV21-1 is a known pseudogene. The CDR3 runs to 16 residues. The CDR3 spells CASRYIVDWHHQPQHF. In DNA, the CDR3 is TGTGCCAGCAGATATATTGTAGATTGGCATCATCAGCCCCAGCATTTT.

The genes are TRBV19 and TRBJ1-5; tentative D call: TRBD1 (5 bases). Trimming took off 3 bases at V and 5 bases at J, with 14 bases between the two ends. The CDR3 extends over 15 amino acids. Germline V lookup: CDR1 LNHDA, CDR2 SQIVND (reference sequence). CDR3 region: CASSIQQGGYQPQHF. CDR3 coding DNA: TGTGCCAGTAGTATTCAGCAGGGCGGTTATCAGCCCCAGCATTTT.

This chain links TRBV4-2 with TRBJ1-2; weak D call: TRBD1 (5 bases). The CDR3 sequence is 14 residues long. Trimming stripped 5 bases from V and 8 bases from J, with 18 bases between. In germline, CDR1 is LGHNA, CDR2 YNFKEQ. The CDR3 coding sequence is TGTGCCAGCAGCGCGTCCCAGGGAGAAGTCGGCTACACCTTC. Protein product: CASSASQGEVGYTF.

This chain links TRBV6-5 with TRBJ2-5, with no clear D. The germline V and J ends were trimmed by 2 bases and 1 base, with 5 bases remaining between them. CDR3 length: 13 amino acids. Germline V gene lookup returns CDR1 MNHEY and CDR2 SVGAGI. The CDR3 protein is CASSYPPQETQYF. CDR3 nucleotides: TGTGCCAGCAGTTACCCCCCCCAAGAGACCCAGTACTTC.

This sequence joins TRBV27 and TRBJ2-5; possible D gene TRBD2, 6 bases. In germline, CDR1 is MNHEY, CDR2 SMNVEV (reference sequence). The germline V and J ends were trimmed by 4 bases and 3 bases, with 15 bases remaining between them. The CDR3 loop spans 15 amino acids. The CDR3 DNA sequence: TGTGCCAGCAGTTCCCAGCGGGTCGGGAAAGAGACCCAGTACTTC. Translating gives CASSSQRVGKETQYF.

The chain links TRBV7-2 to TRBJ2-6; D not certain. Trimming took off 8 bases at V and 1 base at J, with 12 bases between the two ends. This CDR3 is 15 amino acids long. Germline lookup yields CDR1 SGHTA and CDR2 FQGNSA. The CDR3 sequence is CASRYFSSGANVLTF. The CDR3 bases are TGTGCCAGCCGCTACTTTTCTTCTGGGGCCAACGTCCTGACTTTC.

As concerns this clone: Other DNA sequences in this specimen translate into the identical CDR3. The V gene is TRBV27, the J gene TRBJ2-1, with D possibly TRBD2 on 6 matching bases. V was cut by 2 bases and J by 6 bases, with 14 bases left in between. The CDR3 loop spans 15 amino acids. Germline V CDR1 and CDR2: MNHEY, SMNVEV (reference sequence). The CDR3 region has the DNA TGTGCCAGCAGTTTAGCGGGGCTAGGCCGCAATGAGCAGTTCTTC. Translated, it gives CASSLAGLGRNEQFF.

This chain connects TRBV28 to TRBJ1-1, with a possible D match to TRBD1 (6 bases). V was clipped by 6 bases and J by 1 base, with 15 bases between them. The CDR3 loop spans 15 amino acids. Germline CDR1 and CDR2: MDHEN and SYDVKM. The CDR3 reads CASRPPGHRNTEAFF. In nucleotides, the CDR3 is TGTGCCAGCAGGCCCCCGGGACATAGGAACACTGAAGCTTTCTTT.

The CDR3: CASGLLQGTNTGELFF. CDR3 nucleotides: TGTGCTAGTGGTTTGTTACAGGGAACGAACACCGGGGAGCTGTTTTTT. The gene calls are TRBV12-5 and TRBJ2-2; TRBD1 is a possible D gene (6 bases). V shed 2 bases and J shed 0 bases, with 10 bases lying between them. Germline lookup yields CDR1 LGHNT and CDR2 FRNRAP. The CDR3 is 16 amino acids.

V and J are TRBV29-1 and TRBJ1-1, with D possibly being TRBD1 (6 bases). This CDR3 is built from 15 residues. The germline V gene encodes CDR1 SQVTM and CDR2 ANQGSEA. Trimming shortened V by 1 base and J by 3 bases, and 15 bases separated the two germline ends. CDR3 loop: CSVEGWGARDTEAFF. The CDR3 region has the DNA TGCAGCGTTGAAGGGTGGGGGGCGCGGGACACTGAAGCTTTCTTT.

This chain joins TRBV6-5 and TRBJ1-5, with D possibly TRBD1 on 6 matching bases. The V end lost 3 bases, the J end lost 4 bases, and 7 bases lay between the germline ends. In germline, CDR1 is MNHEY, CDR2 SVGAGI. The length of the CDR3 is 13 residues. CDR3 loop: CASSYQGNQPQHF. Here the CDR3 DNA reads TGTGCCAGCAGTTATCAGGGGAATCAGCCCCAGCATTTT.

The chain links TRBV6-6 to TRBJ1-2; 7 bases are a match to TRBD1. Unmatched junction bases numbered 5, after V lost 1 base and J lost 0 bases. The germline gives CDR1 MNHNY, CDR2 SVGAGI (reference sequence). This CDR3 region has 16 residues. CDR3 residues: CASSYYGGGPNYGYTF. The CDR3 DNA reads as TGTGCCAGCAGTTACTATGGAGGGGGCCCTAACTATGGCTACACCTTC.

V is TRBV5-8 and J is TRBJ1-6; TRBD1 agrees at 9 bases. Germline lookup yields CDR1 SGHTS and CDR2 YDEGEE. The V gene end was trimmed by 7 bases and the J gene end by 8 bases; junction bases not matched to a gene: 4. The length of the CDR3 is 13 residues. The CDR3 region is CASGDRVDSPLHF. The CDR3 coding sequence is TGTGCCAGCGGGGACAGGGTTGATTCACCCCTCCACTTT.

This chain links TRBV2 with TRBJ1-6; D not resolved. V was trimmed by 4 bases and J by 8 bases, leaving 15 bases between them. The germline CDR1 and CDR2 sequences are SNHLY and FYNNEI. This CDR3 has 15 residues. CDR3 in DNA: TGTGCCAGCAGTGTTCGGGGAGGCGATGATTCACCCCTCCACTTT. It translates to CASSVRGGDDSPLHF. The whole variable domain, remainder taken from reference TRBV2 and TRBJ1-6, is EPEVTQTPSHQVTQMGQEVILRCVPISNHLYFYWYRQILGQKVEFLVSFYNNEISEKSEIFDDQFSVERPDGSNFTLKIRSTKLEDSAMYFCASSVRGGDDSPLHFGNGTRLTVT.

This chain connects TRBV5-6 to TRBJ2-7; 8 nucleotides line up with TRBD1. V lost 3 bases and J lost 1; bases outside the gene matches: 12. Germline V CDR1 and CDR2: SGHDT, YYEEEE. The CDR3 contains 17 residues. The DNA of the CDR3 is TGTGCCAGCAGCTCCACCACCGGGACAGGCGATTCCTACGAGCAGTACTTC. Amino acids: CASSSTTGTGDSYEQYF.

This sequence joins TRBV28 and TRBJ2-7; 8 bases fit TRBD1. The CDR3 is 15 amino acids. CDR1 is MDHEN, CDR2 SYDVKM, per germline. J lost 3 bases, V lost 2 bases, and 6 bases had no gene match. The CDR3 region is CASSLNMDRDYEQYV. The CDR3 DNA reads TGTGCCAGCAGTTTAAATATGGACAGGGACTACGAGCAGTACGTC.

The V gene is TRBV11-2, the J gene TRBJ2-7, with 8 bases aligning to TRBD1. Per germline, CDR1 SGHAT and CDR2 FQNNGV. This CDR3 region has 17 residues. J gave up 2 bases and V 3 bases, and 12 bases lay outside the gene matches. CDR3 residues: CASSLSQGASKTYEQYF. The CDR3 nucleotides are TGTGCCAGCAGCTTGAGTCAGGGGGCGTCGAAAACCTACGAGCAGTACTTC.

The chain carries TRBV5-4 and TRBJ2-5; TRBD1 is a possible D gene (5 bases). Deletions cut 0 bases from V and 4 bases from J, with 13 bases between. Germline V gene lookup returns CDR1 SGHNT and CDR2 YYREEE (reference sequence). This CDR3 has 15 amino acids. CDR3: CASSLGQGPRETQYF. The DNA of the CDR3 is TGTGCCAGCAGCTTGGGCCAGGGCCCTCGAGAGACCCAGTACTTC. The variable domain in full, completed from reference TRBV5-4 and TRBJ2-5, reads ETGVTQSPTHLIKTRGQQVTLRCSSQSGHNTVSWYQQALGQGPQFIFQYYREEENGRGNFPPRFSGLQFPNYSSELNVNALELDDSALYLCASSLGQGPRETQYFGPGTRLLVL.

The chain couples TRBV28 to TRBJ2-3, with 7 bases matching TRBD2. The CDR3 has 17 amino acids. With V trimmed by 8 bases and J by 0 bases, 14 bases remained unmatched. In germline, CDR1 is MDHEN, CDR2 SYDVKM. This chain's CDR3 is CASPPGGTILSTDTQYF. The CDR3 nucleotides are TGTGCCAGCCCCCCCGGGGGGACTATACTGAGCACAGATACGCAGTATTTT.

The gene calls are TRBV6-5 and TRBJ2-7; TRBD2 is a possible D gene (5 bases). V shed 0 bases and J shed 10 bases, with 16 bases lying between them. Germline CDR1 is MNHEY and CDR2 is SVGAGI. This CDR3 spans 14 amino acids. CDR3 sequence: CASSYSIGYGEQYF. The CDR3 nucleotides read TGTGCCAGCAGTTACTCGATCGGGTACGGGGAACAGTACTTC.

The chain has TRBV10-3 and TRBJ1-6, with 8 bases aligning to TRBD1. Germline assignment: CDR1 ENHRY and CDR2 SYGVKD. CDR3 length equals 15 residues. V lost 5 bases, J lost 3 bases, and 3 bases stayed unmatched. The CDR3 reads CAISLDRDYNSPLHF. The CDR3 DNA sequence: TGTGCCATCAGTCTGGACAGGGACTATAATTCACCCCTCCACTTT.

The CDR3 here is CASSLTPSYEQYV. As DNA, the CDR3 is TGTGCCAGCAGCTTGACTCCTTCCTACGAGCAGTACGTC. The chain has TRBV5-6 and TRBJ2-7; D is undetermined. The germline V and J ends were trimmed by 1 base and 1 base, with 6 bases remaining between them. The CDR3 is 13 residues long. Germline CDR1 is SGHDT and CDR2 is YYEEEE.

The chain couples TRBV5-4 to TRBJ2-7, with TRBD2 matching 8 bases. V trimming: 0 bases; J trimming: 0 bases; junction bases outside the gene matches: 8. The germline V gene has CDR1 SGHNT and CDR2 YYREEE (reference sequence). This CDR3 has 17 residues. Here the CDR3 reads CASSLGPRSGSSYEQYF. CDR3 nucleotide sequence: TGTGCCAGCAGCTTGGGACCGCGGAGCGGGAGCTCCTACGAGCAGTACTTC.

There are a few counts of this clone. The CDR3 spells CASSQLTDTQYF. CDR3 coding DNA: TGCGCCAGCAGCCAACTCACAGATACGCAGTATTTT. This chain uses TRBV4-1 with TRBJ2-3; D not resolved. The V gene's germline CDR1 is MGHRA and CDR2 YSYEKL. Trimming removed 2 bases at V and 2 bases at J, with 2 bases between. The CDR3 spans 12 residues.

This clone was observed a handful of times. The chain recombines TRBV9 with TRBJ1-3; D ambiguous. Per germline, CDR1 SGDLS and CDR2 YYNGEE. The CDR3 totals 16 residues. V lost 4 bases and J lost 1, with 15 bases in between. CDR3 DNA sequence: TGTGCCAGCAGCCCCACTTATCGCATGTCTGGAAACACCATATATTTT. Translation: CASSPTYRMSGNTIYF.

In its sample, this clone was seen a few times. This CDR3 is CASSWGSSGANVLTF. The CDR3, as DNA: TGTGCCAGCAGCTGGGGGAGCTCTGGGGCCAACGTCCTGACTTTC. The rearrangement links TRBV5-6 to TRBJ2-6, with D perhaps TRBD1 or TRBD2 (5 bases each). This CDR3 contains 15 residues. Germline CDR1 is SGHDT and CDR2 is YYEEEE. V was clipped by 3 bases and J by 0 bases, with 7 bases between them.

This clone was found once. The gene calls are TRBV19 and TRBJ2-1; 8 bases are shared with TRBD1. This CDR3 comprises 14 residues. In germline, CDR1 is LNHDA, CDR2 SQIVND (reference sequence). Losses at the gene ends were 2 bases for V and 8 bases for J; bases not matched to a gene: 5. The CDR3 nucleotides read TGTGCCAGTAGTATAACAGGGGGGAGTGATGAGCAGTTCTTC. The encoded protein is CASSITGGSDEQFF.

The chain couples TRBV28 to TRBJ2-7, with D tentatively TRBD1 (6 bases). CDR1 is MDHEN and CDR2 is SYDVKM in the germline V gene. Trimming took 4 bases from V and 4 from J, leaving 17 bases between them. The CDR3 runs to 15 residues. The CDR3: CASSSGQWSLYEQYV. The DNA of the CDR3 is TGTGCCAGCAGTTCCGGACAGTGGTCCTTGTACGAGCAGTACGTC.

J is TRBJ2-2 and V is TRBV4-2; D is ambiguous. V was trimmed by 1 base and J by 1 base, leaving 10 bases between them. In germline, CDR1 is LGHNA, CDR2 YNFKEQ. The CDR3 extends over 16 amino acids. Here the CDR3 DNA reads TGTGCCAGCAGCCAAGGAAGTAGCCGGAACACCGGGGAGCTGTTTTTT. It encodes CASSQGSSRNTGELFF.

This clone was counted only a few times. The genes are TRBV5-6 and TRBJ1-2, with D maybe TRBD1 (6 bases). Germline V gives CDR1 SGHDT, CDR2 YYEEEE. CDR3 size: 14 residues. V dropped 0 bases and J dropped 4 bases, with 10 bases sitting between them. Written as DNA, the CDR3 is TGTGCCAGCAGCTTGGTACAGGGAGGCTATGGCTACACCTTC. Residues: CASSLVQGGYGYTF.

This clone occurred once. The CDR3 DNA reads as TGCGCCAGCAGTTCTGTTGACAGGGGGAATGAGCAGTTCTTC. As protein: CASSSVDRGNEQFF. The rearrangement uses TRBV5-1 and TRBJ2-1, with 9 positions matching TRBD1. J was trimmed by 7 bases and V by 5 bases; bases with no gene match: 7. Per the germline V gene, CDR1 is SGHRS and CDR2 is YFSETQ. The CDR3 contains 14 residues.

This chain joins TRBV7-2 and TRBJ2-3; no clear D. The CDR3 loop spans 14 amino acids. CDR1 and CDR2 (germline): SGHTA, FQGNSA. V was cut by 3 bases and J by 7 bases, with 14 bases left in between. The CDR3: CASSLNPDVYTQYF. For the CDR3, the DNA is TGTGCCAGCAGCTTGAACCCGGACGTTTATACGCAGTATTTT.